This T cell receptor (beta chain) appears in the sequencing data of a study of regulatory T cells in long-lasting Graves disease. The CDR3 loop spans 18 amino acids. Germline CDR1 MDHEN, CDR2 SYDVKM. V trimming: 7 bases; J trimming: 1 base; junction bases outside the gene matches: 10. Sequencing libraries for TCR beta were prepared with iRepertoire HTBI primers and Arm-PCR of CDR3 regions. Via MiXCR, TCRdb re-called the multiplex PCR reads, giving one row per CDR3 protein. The table records 700,000 or so distinct CDR3 sequences, approximately 31% of them present only once. Time point of the sample: persistent/refractory GD, antithyroid drugs over 5 years with positive TRAb. The TCR library was made from RNA extracted from PBMCs. There are a few counts of this clonotype.

The starting material was peripheral blood mononuclear cells (PBMCs), obtained when the disease was refractory, from a patient treated with antithyroid drugs. The chain is built from TRBV28 and TRBJ2-4; 13 nucleotides agree with TRBD2. The TCR comes from a female donor with Graves disease. CDR3 residues: CASTLRLAGGLAKNIQYF. The CDR3 DNA sequence: TGTGCCAGCACCTTAAGACTAGCGGGAGGCCTTGCCAAAAACATTCAGTACTTC.